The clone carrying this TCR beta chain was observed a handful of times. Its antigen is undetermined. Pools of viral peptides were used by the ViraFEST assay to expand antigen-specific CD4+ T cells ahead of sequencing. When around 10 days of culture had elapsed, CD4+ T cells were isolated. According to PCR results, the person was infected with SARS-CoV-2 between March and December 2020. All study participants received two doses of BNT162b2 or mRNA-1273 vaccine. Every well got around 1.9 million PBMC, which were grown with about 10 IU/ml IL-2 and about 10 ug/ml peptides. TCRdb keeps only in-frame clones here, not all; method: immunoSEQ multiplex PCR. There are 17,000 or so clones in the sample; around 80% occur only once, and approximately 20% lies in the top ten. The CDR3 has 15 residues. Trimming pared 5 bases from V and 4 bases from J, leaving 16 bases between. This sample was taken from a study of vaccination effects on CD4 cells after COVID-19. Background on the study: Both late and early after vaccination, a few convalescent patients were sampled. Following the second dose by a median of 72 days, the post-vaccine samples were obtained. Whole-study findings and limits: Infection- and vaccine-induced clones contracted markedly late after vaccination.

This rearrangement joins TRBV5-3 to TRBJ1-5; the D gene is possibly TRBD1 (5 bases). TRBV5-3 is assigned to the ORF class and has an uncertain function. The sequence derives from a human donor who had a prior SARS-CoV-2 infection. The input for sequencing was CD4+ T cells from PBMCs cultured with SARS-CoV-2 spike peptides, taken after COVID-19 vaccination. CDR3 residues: CARRGAGQSNQPQHF. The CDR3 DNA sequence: TGTGCCAGAAGGGGAGCGGGGCAGTCAAATCAGCCCCAGCATTTT.